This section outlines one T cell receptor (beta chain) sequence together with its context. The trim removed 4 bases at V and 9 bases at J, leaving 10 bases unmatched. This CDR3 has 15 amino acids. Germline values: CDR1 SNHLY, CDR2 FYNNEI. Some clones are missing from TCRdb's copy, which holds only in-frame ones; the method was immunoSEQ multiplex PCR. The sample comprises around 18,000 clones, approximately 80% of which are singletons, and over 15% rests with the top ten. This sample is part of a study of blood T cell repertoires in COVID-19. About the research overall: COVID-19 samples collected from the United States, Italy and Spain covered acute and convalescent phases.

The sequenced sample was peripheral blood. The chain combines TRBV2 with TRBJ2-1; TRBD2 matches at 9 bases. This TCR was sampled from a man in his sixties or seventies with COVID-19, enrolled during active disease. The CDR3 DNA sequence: TGTGCCAGCAGTGTGATTAGCGGGAGACGGAGTGAGCAGTTCTTC. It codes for CASSVISGRRSEQFF.